Described below is a single T cell receptor (beta chain) sequence and its context. There is no known antigen for this receptor. Base qualities were left out, and no much larger clone turns up one base away. Cut back by 0 bases and 1 base, the V and J ends lie 10 bases apart. Measured from the cysteine to the phenylalanine, the CDR3 is 16 residues long. Only CDR3 DNA is held: 48 bases, read in frame from base 1. Looking up the germline V gene (reference sequence) yields CDR1 SEHNR and CDR2 FQNEAQ. Patients had resection either for delayed recurrence of a solitary brain metastasis or for synchronous oligometastatic disease. To avoid including cancers other than NSCLC, any patient with a history of multiple malignancies was excluded. Using marked H&E slides as a guide, tumor areas were macrodissected from 5 or 6 unstained around 10 um sections that had been deparaffinized. All specimens were formalin-fixed and paraffin-embedded (FFPE). The AllPrep DNA/RNA FFPE Kit was used to extract genomic DNA.

The data belong to a study of T cells in lung cancer brain metastases (dated 2018 in TCRdb). Study-wide context: Of the approximately 20 patients, approximately 18 had a history of tobacco use, with a median of 40 pack-years. Of the 20 to 25 patients, some 18 received no interval therapy between resection of the primary and resection of the metastasis. The primary and brain metastasis specimens were acquired a median of around 350 days apart. TCR beta CDR3 repertoires were compared between fully resected primary non-small cell lung cancers and paired brain metastases. The cohort comprised some 20 patients contributing 40 or so specimens, one primary lung lesion and one brain metastasis each. Of the patients, about a dozen were female and 9 were male, and their median age at first diagnosis was about 56 years. Primary and metastatic specimens both had an average DNA integrity number of 3.5 to 4, with no significant difference between the two sites.

Study-wide conclusions, independent of this receptor: The ten most abundant clones made up a significantly larger repertoire fraction in brain metastases than primaries, suggesting clonal expansion. It was not possible to control for the effects of preoperative corticosteroids on T cell infiltration in brain metastases. Most clones were specific to a single lesion, and paired lesions overlapped only to a limited degree (mean Morisita index about 0.24). DNA fragmentation in the FFPE samples may have kept the complete infiltrating T cell repertoire from being retrieved. Compared with their paired primaries, brain metastases had significantly fewer unique productive clones (median about 1,600 versus 5,000).

Each sample received about 2 to 4.92 ug of genomic DNA as input, and the DNA input was kept equal within each pair of samples. TCR beta libraries were constructed with the immunoSEQ hsTCRbeta Kit, with multiplexed V and J gene primers used across two PCR steps. The pooled libraries, together with positive and negative controls, were sequenced on an Illumina MiSeq running a 100-cycle paired-end protocol. The study's own analysis went as follows. Raw data were processed by the immunoSEQ vendor into normalized, annotated TCR beta repertoire reports. Richness was defined as unique clones by nucleotide sequence, with iChao1 and Efron-Thisted estimators extrapolating total richness. To characterize and compare the paired lesions, the analysis used Pielou's evenness, Simpson's index, the proportional abundance of the top-ten clones, and the Morisita overlap index. The immuneACCESS repertoire file appears here via TCRdb, limited to in-frame rearrangements. These files lack a portion of the clones; in checked studies, under half of the deficit traces to unresolved V genes, and the cause of the others is not known. V and J calls and clone size are given by that table; D and trimming were obtained from the DNA. The sample's clone listing holds roughly 70 clones.

The specimen was tumor tissue from a brain metastasis. This sample's cell subset or site label indicates: paired resected brain metastasis. The sequence links TRBV7-9 to TRBJ1-3, with no reliable assignment of the D segment. This TCR was sampled from a man aged 50 to 59 with non-small cell lung cancer that had spread to the brain. The CDR3 loop reads CASSLAAALSGNTIYF. The sequence in DNA is TGTGCCAGCAGCTTAGCAGCAGCCCTATCTGGAAACACCATATATTTT.